This T cell receptor (beta chain) was identified during a study of T cell responses to AZD1222 COVID-19 vaccine. Whole-study results and caveats: There were mostly white British donors and more females than males, and clonal diversity was possibly underestimated. Vaccination with two AZD1222 doses was followed by a rise in Spike-specific TCR breadth and depth.

In the case of this clone: The antigen remains unidentified.

Here immunoSEQ multiplex PCR was the method, and the copy in TCRdb shows in-frame clones only, minus some. The sample holds about 120,000 clones, about 86% seen once. This CDR3 spans 14 amino acids. Deletions cut 5 bases from V and 2 bases from J, with 12 bases between. The germline gives CDR1 SGHTA, CDR2 FQGTGA. The V and J genes are TRBV7-3 and TRBJ1-1, with D possibly matching TRBD1 (5 bases). This receptor was identified in an adult who received the AZD1222 COVID-19 vaccine. The sequenced sample was peripheral blood, obtained 28 days after the second AZD1222 dose. CDR3 nucleotide sequence: TGTGCCAGCAGCCCTACAACAGGAAACACTGAAGCTTTCTTT. Protein product: CASSPTTGNTEAFF.